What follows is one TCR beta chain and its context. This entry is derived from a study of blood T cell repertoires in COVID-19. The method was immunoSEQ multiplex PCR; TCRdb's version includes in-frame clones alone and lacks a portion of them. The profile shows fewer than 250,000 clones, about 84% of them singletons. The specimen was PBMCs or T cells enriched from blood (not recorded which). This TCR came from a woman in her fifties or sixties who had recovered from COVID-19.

The CDR3 is CASRRTSGAYEQYF. The CDR3 nucleotides read TGTGCCAGCAGAAGGACTAGCGGGGCCTACGAGCAGTACTTC. This rearrangement joins TRBV6-5 to TRBJ2-7; 12 bases agree with TRBD2. Germline CDR1 MNHEY, CDR2 SVGAGI. The CDR3 totals 14 residues. Trimming took 6 bases from V and 2 from J; bases not matched to a gene: 2.